These T cell receptor beta chains were read from a single sample in a study of OX40 agonist ivuxolimab in advanced cancers. TCRdb's copy holds only in-frame clones and misses some; the assay was immunoSEQ multiplex PCR. The repertoire holds 69,000 or so clones, over 65% seen once, with 5% to 6.5% in the top ten. The sequencing used CD4+ or CD8+ T cells sorted from blood, collected in a trial of the OX40 agonist ivuxolimab. The receptor set was obtained from an adult with an advanced solid tumor such as melanoma, head and neck, liver or kidney cancer. Each CDR3 is given with its conserved first and last residue. The D gene is left open where the match is weak. For some rows the clone size is stated as once, few or many, or as a class when expanded; others skip it.

V gene: TRBV9; D gene: TRBD1; J gene: TRBJ2-5; clone size: NA; CDR3 protein: CASSARTGRETQYF; CDR3 DNA: TGTGCCAGCAGCGCCCGGACAGGGCGGGAGACCCAGTACTTC
V gene: TRBV7-9; D gene: NA; J gene: TRBJ2-2; clone size: NA; CDR3 protein: CASSFSAGELFF; CDR3 DNA: TGTGCCAGCAGCTTTAGCGCCGGGGAGCTGTTTTTT
V gene: TRBV13; D gene: NA; J gene: TRBJ2-4; clone size: NA; CDR3 protein: CASSLGRAPQNIQYF; CDR3 DNA: TGTGCCAGCAGCTTGGGCAGGGCGCCCCAAAACATTCAGTACTTC
V gene: TRBV7-7; D gene: TRBD1; J gene: TRBJ2-5; clone size: NA; CDR3 protein: CASSSGQGPQETQYF; CDR3 DNA: TGTGCTAGCAGCTCGGGACAGGGACCCCAAGAGACCCAGTACTTC
V gene: TRBV7-9; D gene: TRBD2; J gene: TRBJ2-5; clone size: NA; CDR3 protein: CASSPPSGGMIGEETQYF; CDR3 DNA: TGTGCCAGCAGCCCCCCTAGCGGGGGGATGATTGGGGAAGAGACCCAGTACTTC
V gene: TRBV25-1; D gene: NA; J gene: TRBJ1-4; clone size: NA; CDR3 protein: CASSEPTGRPGGEKLFF; CDR3 DNA: TGTGCCAGCAGTGAACCCACGGGACGGCCGGGGGGTGAAAAACTGTTTTTT
V gene: TRBV9; D gene: NA; J gene: TRBJ2-4; clone size: NA; CDR3 protein: CASSVALVGAKNIQYF; CDR3 DNA: TGTGCCAGCAGCGTGGCCCTAGTTGGAGCCAAAAACATTCAGTACTTC
V gene: TRBV5-1; D gene: NA; J gene: TRBJ1-2; clone size: NA; CDR3 protein: CASSLVGTKTNGYTF; CDR3 DNA: TGCGCCAGCAGCTTGGTCGGGACCAAAACTAATGGCTACACCTTC
V gene: TRBV7-9; D gene: NA; J gene: TRBJ1-1; clone size: NA; CDR3 protein: CASSLATGSTEAFF; CDR3 DNA: TGTGCCAGCAGCTTGGCTACAGGGAGCACTGAAGCTTTCTTT
V gene: TRBV5-1; D gene: NA; J gene: TRBJ1-1; clone size: NA; CDR3 protein: CASSFGENTEAFF; CDR3 DNA: TGCGCCAGCAGCTTTGGAGAGAACACTGAAGCTTTCTTT
V gene: TRBV7-9; D gene: TRBD1; J gene: TRBJ1-2; clone size: NA; CDR3 protein: CASSLVETGTGYTF; CDR3 DNA: TGTGCCAGCAGCTTAGTCGAGACAGGGACTGGCTACACCTTC
V gene: TRBV6-5; D gene: TRBD2; J gene: TRBJ2-1; clone size: NA; CDR3 protein: CASSRPGLPEIEQFF; CDR3 DNA: TGTGCCAGCTCGCGCCCGGGACTACCCGAGATAGAGCAGTTCTTC
V gene: TRBV19; D gene: NA; J gene: TRBJ1-1; clone size: NA; CDR3 protein: CASGTGGYAEAFF; CDR3 DNA: TGTGCCAGTGGGACGGGGGGTTACGCTGAAGCTTTCTTT
V gene: TRBV5-4; D gene: TRBD2; J gene: TRBJ2-3; clone size: NA; CDR3 protein: CASSLVSSGSSYTQYF; CDR3 DNA: TGTGCCAGCAGCTTGGTTTCTAGCGGTTCGTCCTATACGCAGTATTTT
V gene: TRBV6-1; D gene: TRBD2; J gene: TRBJ2-7; clone size: NA; CDR3 protein: CASSARGGLHEQYF; CDR3 DNA: TGTGCCAGCAGTGCGCGGGGGGGACTCCACGAGCAGTACTTC
V gene: TRBV7-9; D gene: NA; J gene: TRBJ1-4; clone size: NA; CDR3 protein: CASSSVRSLGSANEKLFF; CDR3 DNA: TGTGCCAGCAGCTCTGTTAGAAGTCTGGGGTCAGCTAATGAAAAACTGTTTTTT
V gene: TRBV9; D gene: NA; J gene: TRBJ1-2; clone size: NA; CDR3 protein: CASSVDRNYGYTF; CDR3 DNA: TGTGCCAGCAGCGTAGATAGAAACTATGGCTACACCTTC
V gene: TRBV10-3; D gene: NA; J gene: TRBJ2-5; clone size: few; CDR3 protein: CAISDIGGQETQYF; CDR3 DNA: TGTGCCATCAGTGATATCGGGGGCCAAGAGACCCAGTACTTC
V gene: TRBV7-8; D gene: TRBD1; J gene: TRBJ2-5; clone size: NA; CDR3 protein: CASSLRRQGRETQYF; CDR3 DNA: TGTGCCAGCAGCTTAAGAAGACAGGGGAGAGAGACCCAGTACTTC
V gene: TRBV5-6; D gene: TRBD1; J gene: TRBJ1-1; clone size: NA; CDR3 protein: CASSLGQGVTEAFF; CDR3 DNA: TGTGCCAGCAGCTTGGGACAGGGGGTTACTGAAGCTTTCTTT
V gene: TRBV27; D gene: NA; J gene: TRBJ1-2; clone size: few; CDR3 protein: CASSLDFSNYGYTF; CDR3 DNA: TGTGCCAGCAGTTTAGACTTCTCTAACTATGGCTACACCTTC
V gene: TRBV7-8; D gene: TRBD2; J gene: TRBJ2-2; clone size: NA; CDR3 protein: CASSLAPLAGSNTGELFF; CDR3 DNA: TGTGCCAGCAGCTTAGCCCCACTAGCGGGGTCGAACACCGGGGAGCTGTTTTTT
V gene: TRBV6-5; D gene: NA; J gene: TRBJ2-3; clone size: NA; CDR3 protein: CASSLTTSTDTQYF; CDR3 DNA: TGTGCCAGCAGCCTCACCACCTCCACAGATACGCAGTATTTT
V gene: TRBV6-4; D gene: NA; J gene: TRBJ1-2; clone size: NA; CDR3 protein: CASSDSRRGGYTF; CDR3 DNA: TGTGCCAGCAGTGACTCTCGCCGGGGAGGCTACACCTTC
V gene: TRBV19; D gene: TRBD2; J gene: TRBJ2-3; clone size: NA; CDR3 protein: CASRSLAGLTDTQYF; CDR3 DNA: TGTGCCAGTAGGTCACTAGCGGGGCTGACAGATACGCAGTATTTT
V gene: TRBV7-8; D gene: NA; J gene: TRBJ1-1; clone size: NA; CDR3 protein: CASSLDQDYGTEAFF; CDR3 DNA: TGTGCCAGCAGCTTAGACCAGGACTATGGCACTGAAGCTTTCTTT
V gene: TRBV5-1; D gene: TRBD1; J gene: TRBJ1-2; clone size: NA; CDR3 protein: CASSFGGRGLYGYTF; CDR3 DNA: TGCGCCAGCAGCTTCGGGGGCAGGGGGTTATATGGCTACACCTTC
V gene: TRBV10-1; D gene: NA; J gene: TRBJ2-7; clone size: NA; CDR3 protein: CASSGRGNEQYF; CDR3 DNA: TGCGCCAGCAGTGGCAGGGGCAACGAGCAGTACTTC
V gene: TRBV6-5; D gene: NA; J gene: TRBJ2-7; clone size: NA; CDR3 protein: CASSYSQGMSSYEQYF; CDR3 DNA: TGTGCCAGCAGTTACTCACAAGGGATGAGCTCCTACGAGCAGTACTTC
V gene: TRBV6-6; D gene: NA; J gene: TRBJ1-5; clone size: NA; CDR3 protein: CASSYDGRQPQHF; CDR3 DNA: TGTGCCAGCAGTTACGATGGGCGGCAGCCCCAGCATTTT
V gene: TRBV11-2; D gene: TRBD1; J gene: TRBJ2-1; clone size: NA; CDR3 protein: CASSTRQGRFHNEQFF; CDR3 DNA: TGTGCCAGCAGCACTAGACAGGGTCGATTTCACAATGAGCAGTTCTTC
V gene: TRBV4-2; D gene: TRBD2; J gene: TRBJ2-7; clone size: NA; CDR3 protein: CASSQMGTSGKQYF; CDR3 DNA: TGTGCCAGCAGCCAGATGGGGACTAGCGGAAAGCAGTACTTC
V gene: TRBV15; D gene: TRBD2; J gene: TRBJ2-3; clone size: NA; CDR3 protein: CATSREYGLAGGLGGTDTQYF; CDR3 DNA: TGTGCCACCAGCAGAGAATACGGGCTAGCGGGGGGCCTGGGAGGCACAGATACGCAGTATTTT
V gene: TRBV2; D gene: NA; J gene: TRBJ1-5; clone size: NA; CDR3 protein: CASRADGYNQPQHF; CDR3 DNA: TGTGCCAGCAGAGCGGACGGTTACAATCAGCCCCAGCATTTT
V gene: TRBV10-2; D gene: TRBD2; J gene: TRBJ2-5; clone size: NA; CDR3 protein: CASRLAGQETQYF; CDR3 DNA: TGCGCCAGCAGGCTAGCGGGACAAGAGACCCAGTACTTC
V gene: TRBV2; D gene: NA; J gene: TRBJ2-7; clone size: NA; CDR3 protein: CASQYQRAHEQYF; CDR3 DNA: TGTGCCAGCCAATATCAGAGGGCCCACGAGCAGTACTTC
V gene: TRBV11-2; D gene: NA; J gene: TRBJ2-2; clone size: NA; CDR3 protein: CASRFGSYSPAGELFF; CDR3 DNA: TGTGCCAGCCGGTTCGGATCTTATTCCCCCGCCGGGGAGCTGTTTTTT
V gene: TRBV5-6; D gene: NA; J gene: TRBJ2-3; clone size: NA; CDR3 protein: CASSLGLAYNTDTQYF; CDR3 DNA: TGTGCCAGCAGCTTGGGGCTAGCGTACAACACAGATACGCAGTATTTT
V gene: TRBV29-1; D gene: NA; J gene: TRBJ2-1; clone size: NA; CDR3 protein: CSVGAGGSNEQFF; CDR3 DNA: TGCAGCGTTGGGGCCGGGGGTAGTAATGAGCAGTTCTTC
V gene: TRBV28; D gene: TRBD1; J gene: TRBJ1-2; clone size: NA; CDR3 protein: CASSLTGGIYGYTF; CDR3 DNA: TGTGCCAGCAGTTTAACAGGGGGTATCTATGGCTACACCTTC
V gene: TRBV11-2; D gene: NA; J gene: TRBJ1-3; clone size: NA; CDR3 protein: CASRPTLRSGNTIYF; CDR3 DNA: TGTGCCAGCAGACCGACTTTGAGGTCCGGAAACACCATATATTTT
V gene: TRBV27; D gene: TRBD1; J gene: TRBJ1-2; clone size: NA; CDR3 protein: CASSSGQGINTF; CDR3 DNA: TGTGCCAGCAGTTCCGGACAGGGAATAAACACCTTC
V gene: TRBV2; D gene: NA; J gene: TRBJ2-7; clone size: NA; CDR3 protein: CASSEQGAFYEQYF; CDR3 DNA: TGTGCCAGCAGTGAACAAGGGGCCTTCTACGAGCAGTACTTC
V gene: TRBV30; D gene: TRBD1; J gene: TRBJ2-7; clone size: NA; CDR3 protein: CAWSDETGDKQYF; CDR3 DNA: TGTGCCTGGAGTGATGAGACAGGGGATAAGCAGTACTTC
V gene: TRBV4-2; D gene: TRBD2; J gene: TRBJ2-1; clone size: NA; CDR3 protein: CASSRGGAVGNEQFF; CDR3 DNA: TGTGCCAGCAGCCGCGGGGGGGCGGTGGGAAATGAGCAGTTCTTC